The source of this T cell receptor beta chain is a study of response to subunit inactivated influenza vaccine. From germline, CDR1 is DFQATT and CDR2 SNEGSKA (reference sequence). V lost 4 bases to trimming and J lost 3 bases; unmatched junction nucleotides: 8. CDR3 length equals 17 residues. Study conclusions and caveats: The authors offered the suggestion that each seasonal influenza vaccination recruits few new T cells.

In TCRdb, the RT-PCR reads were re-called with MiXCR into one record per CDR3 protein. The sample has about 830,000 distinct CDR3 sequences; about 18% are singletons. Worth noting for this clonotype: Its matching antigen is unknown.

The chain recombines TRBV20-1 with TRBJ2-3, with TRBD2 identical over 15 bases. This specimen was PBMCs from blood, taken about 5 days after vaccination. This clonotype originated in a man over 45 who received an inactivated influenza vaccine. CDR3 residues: CSATWTSGGARTDTQYF. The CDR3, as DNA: TGCAGTGCTACCTGGACTAGCGGGGGGGCCAGGACAGATACGCAGTATTTT.